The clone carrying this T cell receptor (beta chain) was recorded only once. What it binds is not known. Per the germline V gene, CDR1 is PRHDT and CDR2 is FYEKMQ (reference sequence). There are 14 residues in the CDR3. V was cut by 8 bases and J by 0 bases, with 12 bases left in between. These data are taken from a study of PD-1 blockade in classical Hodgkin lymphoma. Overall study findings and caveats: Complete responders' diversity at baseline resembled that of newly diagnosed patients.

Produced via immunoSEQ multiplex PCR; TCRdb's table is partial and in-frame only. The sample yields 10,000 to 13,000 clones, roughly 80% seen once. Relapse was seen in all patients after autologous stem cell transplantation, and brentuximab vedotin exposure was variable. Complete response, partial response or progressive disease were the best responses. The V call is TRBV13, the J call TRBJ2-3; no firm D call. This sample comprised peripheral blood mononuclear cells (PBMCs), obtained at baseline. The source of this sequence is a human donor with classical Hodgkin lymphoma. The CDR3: CASGEGISTDTQYF. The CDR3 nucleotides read TGTGCCAGCGGGGAAGGGATAAGCACAGATACGCAGTATTTT.